Listed here is a single T cell receptor beta chain. These data are taken from a study of blood T cell repertoires in COVID-19. V was pared by 4 bases and J by 10 bases, with 6 bases of the junction left unmatched. Germline V CDR1 and CDR2: SGHRS, YFSETQ. This CDR3 spans 14 amino acids. Generated by immunoSEQ multiplex PCR, the TCRdb table keeps only in-frame clones and is missing some. This table holds about 150,000 clones, around 80% found once. This study enrolled people aged about 18 to 100 from roughly 22 US geographic areas. The TCR comes from a woman between 50 and 59 years old who had recovered from COVID-19. J is TRBJ2-3 and V is TRBV5-1; 13 nucleotides line up with TRBD2. Material for sequencing was PBMCs or T cells enriched from blood (not recorded which). The CDR3 here is CASSPTSGGRAQYF. CDR3 in DNA: TGCGCCAGCAGCCCGACTAGCGGGGGGCGGGCGCAGTATTTT.